Below, 8 T cell receptor beta chains from the same sample are listed, as sequenced in a study of blood T cell repertoires in COVID-19. TCRdb's table, derived via immunoSEQ multiplex PCR, lists solely in-frame clones and lacks some. Here the sample spans some 190,000 clones, less than 85% being singletons. Material: PBMCs or T cells enriched from blood (not recorded which). Receptors were obtained from a woman in her twenties or thirties who had recovered from COVID-19.

In its sample, this clone was seen once. The chain links TRBV5-6 to TRBJ2-3, with D possibly TRBD1 on 6 matching bases. Trimming pared 5 bases from V and 4 bases from J, leaving 14 bases between. Looked up from germline, CDR1 is SGHDT and CDR2 is YYEEEE. The CDR3 runs 14 residues. In DNA form, the CDR3 reads TGTGCCAGCAGTGACACAGGGCGGGCAGATACGCAGTATTTT. The encoded protein is CASSDTGRADTQYF.

This clone was detected only once. The chain links TRBV6-2 or TRBV6-3 to TRBJ2-7; D possibly corresponds to TRBD2 (6 bases). The CDR3 sequence is 14 residues long. Trimming left V 4 bases short and J 1 base short, with 11 bases between. In germline, CDR1 is MNHEY, CDR2 SVGEGT. CDR3: CASSLLEGSYEQYF. In DNA form, the CDR3 reads TGTGCCAGCAGTTTATTGGAGGGATCCTACGAGCAGTACTTC.

This rearrangement joins TRBV19 to TRBJ2-1; 9 nucleotides line up with TRBD1. CDR1 and CDR2 from the germline V gene are LNHDA and SQIVND (reference sequence). This CDR3 comprises 15 residues. The junction had 6 bases not matched to a gene; V was cut back by 8 bases and J by 1 base. The CDR3 DNA follows: TGTGCCAGTTCGACGACAGGGGGGTCCTACAATGAGCAGTTCTTC. Protein: CASSTTGGSYNEQFF. Using reference TRBV19 and TRBJ2-1 for the parts outside the CDR3, the full variable domain is DGGITQSPKYLFRKEGQNVTLSCEQNLNHDAMYWYRQDPGQGLRLIYYSQIVNDFQKGDIAEGYSVSREKKESFPLTVTSAQKNPTAFYLCASSTTGGSYNEQFFGPGTRLTVL.

The rearrangement links TRBV27 to TRBJ1-2; D gene ambiguous. There are 14 residues in the CDR3. Trimming stripped 5 bases from V and 8 bases from J, with 18 bases between. Germline CDR1 MNHEY, CDR2 SMNVEV (reference sequence). Written as DNA, the CDR3 is TGTGCCAGCAGTCCAGTCGACATTTTCCGCGGCTACACCTTC. It is translated as CASSPVDIFRGYTF.

The count of this clone is one. This chain uses TRBV5-1 with TRBJ2-3; 7 bases fit TRBD2. J lost 2 bases, V lost 1 base, and 4 bases had no gene match. Germline V gene data show CDR1 as SGHRS and CDR2 as YFSETQ. CDR3 length: 15 residues. The CDR3 nucleotides are TGCGCCAGCAGCTTGTTGCGGGGGACCACAGATACGCAGTATTTT. Protein product: CASSLLRGTTDTQYF. Complete variable domain (other parts from reference TRBV5-1 and TRBJ2-3): KAGVTQTPRYLIKTRGQQVTLSCSPISGHRSVSWYQQTPGQGLQFLFEYFSETQRNKGNFPGRFSGRQFSNSRSEMNVSTLELGDSALYLCASSLLRGTTDTQYFGPGTRLTVL.

This sequence joins TRBV4-2 and TRBJ1-6; 11 bases line up with TRBD1. Trimming cost V 5 bases and J 9 bases; bases outside gene matches: 12. Germline CDR1 LGHNA, CDR2 YNFKEQ. This CDR3 is built from 17 residues. The CDR3, as DNA: TGTGCCAGCAGCTCCCACCGGGGGACAGGGGGATCTTCACCCCTCCACTTT. This encodes CASSSHRGTGGSSPLHF.

The chain has TRBV19 and TRBJ1-2; 9 positions match TRBD1. The CDR3 loop spans 15 amino acids. Germline-derived CDR1 and CDR2 are LNHDA and SQIVND (reference sequence). The trim removed 4 bases at V and 4 bases at J, leaving 7 bases unmatched. CDR3 DNA sequence: TGTGCCAGTAGTACCACAGGGGGCTCGGGCTATGGCTACACCTTC. Translation: CASSTTGGSGYGYTF.

This clone was seen only a few times. V usage is TRBV7-9 and J usage is TRBJ1-1; 8 nucleotides line up with TRBD1. The CDR3 extends over 15 amino acids. The V and J ends lost 5 bases and 3 bases, in that order; junction bases with no gene match: 8. From germline, CDR1 is SEHNR and CDR2 FQNEAQ (reference sequence). The CDR3 sequence: CASSPYRGKDTEAFF. The CDR3, as DNA: TGTGCCAGCAGCCCCTACAGGGGGAAGGACACTGAAGCTTTCTTT.